This T cell receptor beta chain is from a study of T cells in Graves' hyperthyroidism and ophthalmopathy. There were TCR beta CDR3 regions amplified from RNA transcripts. The TCR CDR3 was amplified in a first-round RT-PCR using the HTBI primer set. From the multiplex PCR reads, TCRdb called clonotypes with MiXCR, one entry per CDR3 protein. Of approximately 620,000 distinct CDR3 sequences listed, around 16% were seen once; the top ten hold 2.5% to 4%. This clonotype has a handful of counts. The CDR3 spans 16 residues. CDR1 and CDR2 from the germline V gene are SGDLS and YYNGEE. V shed 2 bases, J shed 2 bases, and the junction held 8 bases outside the gene matches.

Sequences were obtained from blood. This TCR was sampled from a woman aged 40-49 years with Graves' ophthalmopathy. The chain employs TRBV9 and TRBJ2-7; the match to TRBD2 covers 9 bases. The CDR3: CASSVTAGGPPYEQYF. In DNA form, the CDR3 reads TGTGCCAGCAGCGTTACTGCGGGAGGGCCCCCCTACGAGCAGTACTTC.